This T cell receptor beta chain was sequenced in a study of blood T cell repertoires in COVID-19 (TCRdb year 2020). Turning to the overall study: The collaborator samples originated in the United States, Italy and Spain and spanned the acute and convalescent phases of COVID-19. The prospective study material was composed of cDNA or gDNA derived from T cells, B-cell-depleted T cells, or PBMCs. Subjects who had been exposed to COVID-19, were actively infected with it, or had recovered from it provided the deeply sampled blood TCRbeta repertoires that made up the dataset. The repertoires were released in a freely available public database intended as a resource for research on the immune response to SARS-CoV-2. The samples were drawn from the first 160 participants of the ongoing ImmuneRACE study and from 1,254 subjects provided by 6 global collaborators. Sample metadata almost always included a de-identified subject ID, COVID-19 status, age in years and sex. Where HLA class I and class II types were available, the types were taken from metadata supplied by the sample provider, not from assay-based typing. What the authors observed across the whole study: Clinical and demographic metadata were provided uncurated, with the amount varying by source and participant.

Reading from cysteine to phenylalanine, the CDR3 counts 15 amino acids. Only the CDR3 DNA is retained, 45 bases long and in frame from the first base. V loses 2 bases, J loses 1 base, and the germline ends lie 9 bases apart. The germline V gene provides CDR1 MNHNS and CDR2 SASEGT. Collaborating institutions collected whole blood in K2EDTA tubes following their own protocols. For TCRbeta analysis, collaborator samples were shipped as frozen whole blood, as isolated PBMCs, or as DNA extracted from either sample type. TCRbeta CDR3 regions were amplified from genomic DNA by means of the immunoSEQ Assay, a bias-controlled multiplex PCR. Processing in the source paper ran as follows. Within the assay, amplification of reference gene primers was used to estimate how many nucleated cells each sample contained. To quantify the absolute abundance of each unique TCRbeta CDR3 rearrangement, sequence reads were collapsed and filtered. For each sample, productive Simpson clonality was calculated by taking the square root of Simpson's diversity index across productive rearrangements. TCRdb carries this immuneACCESS record with in-frame sequences only. Its versions omit some clonotypes, under half of them owing to an unresolved V gene in the studies checked, with the rest unexplained. V, J and clone size derive from that table, while D and trimming were established from the DNA sequence. For this sample the table gives fewer than 350,000 clones, of which 81% were detected only once. The ten most abundant clones make up about 2.9% of the sample.

Concerning this clone itself: Its antigen target is currently unknown. Base-call qualities are not available, and no considerably larger clone is one nucleotide away.

The sequenced sample consisted of peripheral blood. The chain joins TRBV6-1 to TRBJ1-3; TRBD1 is perhaps the D gene, given 5 matching bases. The TCR originated in a woman between 55 and 75 years old with active or convalescent COVID-19. Here is the DNA: TGTGCCAGCAGTGAATGGGGGGATTCTGGAAACACCATATATTTT. This codes for CASSEWGDSGNTIYF.